These 27 T cell receptor beta chains originate from one sample sequenced in a study of OX40 agonist ivuxolimab in advanced cancers. Clones were read by immunoSEQ multiplex PCR, and TCRdb kept only the in-frame ones, dropping some. Among some 46,000 clones, roughly 90% were seen once, and the ten largest hold about an eighth. Sequencing was performed on CD4+ or CD8+ T cells sorted from blood, taken in a trial of the OX40 agonist ivuxolimab. These receptors were obtained from an adult with an advanced solid tumor such as melanoma, head and neck, liver or kidney cancer.

This chain connects TRBV4-2 to TRBJ2-1; 9 nucleotides match TRBD2. The V and J ends lost 1 base and 4 bases, in that order; junction bases with no gene match: 8. CDR3 length: 17 amino acids. CDR1 is LGHNA and CDR2 is YNFKEQ in the germline V gene. CDR3 protein: CASSQARGTSTYNEQFF. The CDR3 DNA reads TGTGCCAGCAGCCAAGCTCGGGGGACTAGCACTTACAATGAGCAGTTCTTC.

The gene calls are TRBV7-9 and TRBJ2-5; 7 positions agree with TRBD1. Germline CDR1 reads SEHNR; CDR2 reads FQNEAQ (reference sequence). The CDR3 loop spans 14 amino acids. With 1 base clipped from V and 2 bases from J, the junction kept 1 base outside the gene matches. CDR3 DNA sequence: TGTGCCAGCAGCTTAGGGACAGGACAAGAGACCCAGTACTTC. Its protein is CASSLGTGQETQYF.

This clone turned up a few times. This CDR3 is CASGPSGGQSAQHF. Written as DNA, the CDR3 is TGTGCCAGCGGCCCGAGTGGGGGACAATCAGCCCAGCATTTT. The genes are TRBV6-5 and TRBJ1-5; a possible D gene is TRBD1 (6 bases). Deletions cut 8 bases from V and 11 bases from J, with 22 bases between. Germline V gives CDR1 MNHEY, CDR2 SVGAGI. This CDR3 spans 14 amino acids.

V is TRBV29-1 and J is TRBJ2-7, with D perhaps given as TRBD1 or TRBD2 (5 bases each). Trimming took off 1 base at V and 1 base at J, with 14 bases between the two ends. Looked up from germline, CDR1 is SQVTM and CDR2 is ANQGSEA. The CDR3 is made up of 15 amino acids. The CDR3, as DNA: TGCAGCGTTGAAGGCCCGGGACCGATATCCTACGAGCAGTACTTC. This sequence encodes CSVEGPGPISYEQYF.

This clone was observed at least ten times. The chain has TRBV9 and TRBJ1-1; D is ambiguous. This CDR3 is 16 amino acids long. Germline CDR1 reads SGDLS; CDR2 reads YYNGEE. V was pared by 3 bases and J by 5 bases, with 20 bases between. The CDR3 loop reads CASSGEETGLRTEAFF. CDR3 nucleotides: TGTGCCAGCAGCGGGGAAGAAACGGGCTTAAGGACTGAAGCTTTCTTT.

This chain joins TRBV30 and TRBJ2-5; tentative D call: TRBD2 (6 bases). The length of the CDR3 is 13 residues. The V and J ends lost 1 base and 4 bases respectively, with 10 bases between them. The germline V gene encodes CDR1 GTSNPN and CDR2 SVGIG (reference sequence). In nucleotides, the CDR3 is TGTGCCTGGAGTGAGGAGGGGAGAGAGACCCAGTACTTC. It translates to CAWSEEGRETQYF.

V is TRBV6-1 and J is TRBJ1-2; D is ambiguous. V gave up 1 base and J gave up 8 bases, with 14 bases separating them. The CDR3 covers 14 residues. Germline-derived CDR1 and CDR2 are MNHNS and SASEGT. CDR3: CASSEVAGPRGYTF. The CDR3 DNA reads TGTGCCAGCAGTGAAGTTGCCGGGCCAAGAGGCTACACCTTC.

The chain uses TRBV2 and TRBJ2-7; D may be TRBD1 or TRBD2 (5 bases each). Trimming cost V 10 bases and J 2 bases, with 15 bases left between them. The germline CDR1 and CDR2 sequences are SNHLY and FYNNEI. This CDR3 spans 13 amino acids. CDR3 DNA: TGTGCCACCTGGTCGGGGCCCACCTACGAGCAGTACTTC. Amino acids: CATWSGPTYEQYF. Looking up the rest from reference TRBV2 and TRBJ2-7 gives the full variable domain: EPEVTQTPSHQVTQMGQEVILRCVPISNHLYFYWYRQILGQKVEFLVSFYNNEISEKSEIFDDQFSVERPDGSNFTLKIRSTKLEDSAMYFCATWSGPTYEQYFGPGTRLTVT.

CDR3 protein: CASSFKLSTEAFF. In DNA, the CDR3 is TGTGCCAGCAGCTTTAAACTAAGCACTGAAGCTTTCTTT. The chain combines TRBV7-9 with TRBJ1-1; D unclear. Trimming removed 3 bases at V and 4 bases at J, with 9 bases between. The germline gives CDR1 SEHNR, CDR2 FQNEAQ (reference sequence). The CDR3 runs 13 residues.

The rearrangement joins TRBV6-1 to TRBJ1-2, with D perhaps TRBD1 (5 bases). CDR3 size: 15 residues. The V gene's germline CDR1 is MNHNS and CDR2 SASEGT. V was pared by 0 bases and J by 4 bases, with 12 bases between. CDR3 DNA sequence: TGTGCCAGCAGTGAAGCCCCTAGGGGAGGCTATGGCTACACCTTC. Translated: CASSEAPRGGYGYTF.

V and J are TRBV4-3 and TRBJ2-5; 11 bases are a match to TRBD2. Germline CDR1 is LGHNA and CDR2 is YSLEER. The CDR3 runs to 17 residues. After removal of 0 bases from V and 2 bases from J, the junction contained 5 bases not matched to a gene. The DNA for the CDR3 is TGCGCCAGCAGCCAAGATGTTAGCGGGGGGGGGCAAGAGACCCAGTACTTC. This encodes CASSQDVSGGGQETQYF.

This clone was recorded only once. The V call is TRBV4-2, the J call TRBJ1-1; unclear D gene. Germline-derived CDR1 and CDR2 are LGHNA and YNFKEQ. The CDR3 contains 15 residues. Trimming removed 0 bases at V and 4 bases at J, with 12 bases between. CDR3 DNA: TGTGCCAGCAGCCAAGATAAGGGATTGGGCACTGAAGCTTTCTTT. This encodes CASSQDKGLGTEAFF.

In its sample, this clone was seen a few times. The chain carries TRBV7-3 and TRBJ1-1; weak D call: TRBD1 (5 bases). The length of the CDR3 is 15 residues. Germline-derived CDR1 and CDR2 are SGHTA and FQGTGA. The V gene lost 6 bases and the J gene lost 1 base, with 15 bases spanning the gap. The CDR3 coding sequence is TGTGCCAGCAGTCCCTCCGCGGGGCCGAACACTGAAGCTTTCTTT. Its translation is CASSPSAGPNTEAFF.

The rearrangement links TRBV27 to TRBJ1-1, with TRBD1 identical over 7 bases. Germline loops: CDR1 MNHEY, CDR2 SMNVEV (reference sequence). Trimming cost V 4 bases and J 2 bases; bases outside gene matches: 10. This CDR3 contains 16 residues. CDR3 amino acids: CASSSGQGVFNTEAFF. The CDR3 DNA follows: TGTGCCAGCAGTTCAGGCCAGGGGGTTTTTAACACTGAAGCTTTCTTT.

The rearrangement uses TRBV9 and TRBJ2-1; 11 bases agree with TRBD2. V lost 0 bases and J lost 0; bases outside the gene matches: 11. CDR1 SGDLS and CDR2 YYNGEE come from the germline V gene. This CDR3 spans 20 amino acids. DNA of the CDR3: TGTGCCAGCAGCGTAGAGGAAGGGACTAGCGGAAGGAGCTCCTACAATGAGCAGTTCTTC. Translation gives CASSVEEGTSGRSSYNEQFF. The complete variable domain, with remaining parts taken from reference TRBV9 and TRBJ2-1, reads DSGVTQTPKHLITATGQRVTLRCSPRSGDLSVYWYQQSLDQGLQFLIQYYNGEERAKGNILERFSAQQFPDLHSELNLSSLELGDSALYFCASSVEEGTSGRSSYNEQFFGPGTRLTVL.

This clone appeared a single time. The V call is TRBV14, the J call TRBJ2-5, with D uncertain. V gave up 1 base and J gave up 3 bases, with 12 bases separating them. The CDR3 sequence is 15 residues long. Germline V CDR1 and CDR2: SGHDN, FVKESK. The CDR3 bases are TGTGCCAGCAGCCAAGTTTACGCCCCCAAAGAGACCCAGTACTTC. It codes for CASSQVYAPKETQYF.

Only one count was recorded for this clone. The V and J genes are TRBV6-5 and TRBJ1-2; D is possibly TRBD1 (6 bases). V dropped 6 bases and J dropped 0 bases, with 8 bases sitting between them. The CDR3 loop spans 13 amino acids. Germline CDR1 MNHEY, CDR2 SVGAGI. CDR3 protein: CASSQGPNYGYTF. The CDR3 DNA reads as TGTGCCAGCAGCCAGGGGCCTAACTATGGCTACACCTTC.

In its sample, this clone was seen once. The gene calls are TRBV19 and TRBJ1-3, with D hard to call. Trimming stripped 4 bases from V and 0 bases from J, with 13 bases between. The germline V gene encodes CDR1 LNHDA and CDR2 SQIVND (reference sequence). There are 16 residues in the CDR3. The CDR3 DNA sequence: TGTGCCAGTAGTAGCCTCTCATTGGGCTCTGGAAACACCATATATTTT. Translating it yields CASSSLSLGSGNTIYF.

About this clone: The junction differs from germline at one of its ends, possibly a read error. The chain joins TRBV7-7 to TRBJ2-7, with D perhaps TRBD1 or TRBD2 (5 bases each). There are 15 residues in the CDR3. Germline CDR1 SSHAT, CDR2 FNYEAQ (reference sequence). The CDR3 nucleotides read TGTGCTAGCAGCTTAGGGTCGGGGCCCGGCTACGAGCAGTACTTC. It is translated as CASSLGSGPGYEQYF.

V gene TRBV27 combines with J gene TRBJ2-7; 7 bases fit TRBD2. Germline V gene sequence: CDR1 MNHEY, CDR2 SMNVEV (reference sequence). The CDR3 runs to 14 residues. V was pared by 2 bases and J by 2 bases, with 3 bases of the junction left unmatched. CDR3 sequence reads: CASSLGLAAYEQYF. For the CDR3, the DNA is TGTGCCAGCAGTTTAGGGCTAGCGGCCTACGAGCAGTACTTC.

The genes are TRBV7-9 and TRBJ2-7; D unresolved. CDR1 is SEHNR, CDR2 FQNEAQ, per germline (reference sequence). The CDR3 has 15 amino acids. Trimming took off 5 bases at V and 1 base at J, with 15 bases between the two ends. CDR3 region: CASSPPTVDSYEQYF. As DNA, the CDR3 is TGTGCCAGCAGCCCCCCCACAGTGGATTCCTACGAGCAGTACTTC.

The rearrangement links TRBV4-3 to TRBJ2-3, with a possible D match to TRBD1 (5 bases). CDR1 and CDR2 from the germline V gene are LGHNA and YSLEER. The CDR3 runs 14 residues. The V end was cut by 1 base, the J end by 1 base, with 6 bases between. The CDR3 reads CASSQGQRTDTQYF. For the CDR3, the DNA is TGCGCCAGCAGCCAAGGACAGCGCACAGATACGCAGTATTTT.

This clone has a single count. J is TRBJ2-7 and V is TRBV5-5; D unresolved. Trimming took off 1 base at V and 2 bases at J, with 4 bases between the two ends. The CDR3 runs to 12 residues. Per germline, CDR1 SGHKS and CDR2 YYEKEE (reference sequence). CDR3 sequence: CASSLSAYEQYF. The CDR3 DNA is TGTGCCAGCAGCTTGTCGGCCTACGAGCAGTACTTC.

The chain employs TRBV13 and TRBJ2-3; no clear D gene. This CDR3 has 12 amino acids. The germline CDR1 and CDR2 sequences are PRHDT and FYEKMQ (reference sequence). V was clipped by 4 bases and J by 10 bases, with 12 bases between them. The CDR3 bases are TGTGCCAGCAGCTCCTCAGAAGGAGCGCAGTATTTT. Protein sequence: CASSSSEGAQYF.

On this clone: A junction boundary mismatches the germline segment, possibly from a read error. The J gene is TRBJ2-7, the V gene TRBV25-1; 8 bases agree with TRBD1. The CDR3 runs 15 residues. Germline values: CDR1 MGHDK, CDR2 SYGVNS. The CDR3 loop reads CAGSVTNRGTYEQYF. The DNA of the CDR3 is TGTGCCGGCAGCGTTACCAACAGGGGGACCTACGAGCAGTACTTC.

The V gene is TRBV7-2, the J gene TRBJ2-1, with 7 nucleotides matching TRBD1. Germline V gene sequence: CDR1 SGHTA, CDR2 FQGNSA. J was trimmed by 3 bases and V by 4 bases; bases with no gene match: 6. The CDR3 sequence is 15 residues long. The CDR3 loop is CASSSRQGFYNEQFF. In DNA, the CDR3 is TGTGCCAGCAGCTCCCGACAGGGCTTCTACAATGAGCAGTTCTTC.

The chain joins TRBV27 to TRBJ2-7; D not certain. Trimming cost V 0 bases and J 3 bases, with 9 bases left between them. The CDR3 consists of 14 residues. CDR1 and CDR2 from the germline V gene are MNHEY and SMNVEV (reference sequence). CDR3 loop: CASSLSGAVYEQYF. CDR3 coding DNA: TGTGCCAGCAGTTTATCGGGCGCAGTCTACGAGCAGTACTTC.